Below, 8 T cell receptor beta chains from the same sample are listed, as sequenced in a study of shared clonotypes between healthy human individuals. Generated by immunoSEQ multiplex PCR, the TCRdb table keeps only in-frame clones and is missing some. The sample consists of a few million clones, roughly 95% of them appearing once. Sequenced: naive CD4+ T cells sorted from blood. Noted subset: CD45RA+ positively selected. These TCRs come from a man between 18 and 35 years old in good health.

The V and J genes are TRBV9 and TRBJ2-1, with D possibly being TRBD1 (6 bases). V was cut by 4 bases and J by 10 bases, with 12 bases left in between. Germline V gene sequence: CDR1 SGDLS, CDR2 YYNGEE. The CDR3 runs to 12 residues. The CDR3 bases are TGTGCCAGCAGCACTACAGGGTCCGAGCAGTTCTTC. The encoded protein is CASSTTGSEQFF.

With respect to this clone: Other DNA sequences in the sample encode the same CDR3. The V and J genes are TRBV6-6 and TRBJ1-1; D might be TRBD1 (5 bases). Per germline, CDR1 MNHNY and CDR2 SVGAGI (reference sequence). With 0 bases removed from V and 1 base from J, the gap between germline ends came to 6 bases. The CDR3 contains 14 residues. CDR3 nucleotides: TGTGCCAGCAGTTACTCTGGGGGGAACACTGAAGCTTTCTTT. This translates into CASSYSGGNTEAFF.

As concerns this clone: Other DNA sequences within the sample encode an identical CDR3. The V gene is TRBV5-1, the J gene TRBJ2-3; 14 bases match TRBD2. Germline V gene lookup returns CDR1 SGHRS and CDR2 YFSETQ. CDR3 size: 16 residues. Unmatched junction bases numbered 5, after V lost 4 bases and J lost 4 bases. The DNA of the CDR3 is TGCGCCAGCAGCCCTGGGACTAGCGGGAGTGCAGATACGCAGTATTTT. Translating gives CASSPGTSGSADTQYF.

This chain connects TRBV7-9 to TRBJ2-4, with D tentatively TRBD2 (7 bases). The germline V and J ends were trimmed by 3 bases and 8 bases, with 20 bases remaining between them. The CDR3 totals 16 residues. Germline-derived CDR1 and CDR2 are SEHNR and FQNEAQ (reference sequence). The CDR3 loop is CASSFLGGGRGDIQYF. The CDR3 DNA is TGTGCCAGCAGCTTCCTAGGCGGGGGCCGGGGCGACATTCAGTACTTC.

Note on this clone: Other DNA sequences in the same sample also yield this CDR3. The chain carries TRBV5-4 and TRBJ2-7; TRBD1 matches at 8 bases. The CDR3 loop spans 15 amino acids. Trimming cost V 4 bases and J 0 bases; bases outside gene matches: 6. Germline values: CDR1 SGHNT, CDR2 YYREEE (reference sequence). The CDR3 DNA sequence: TGTGCCAGCAGCCCACGGACAGGGAGCTCCTACGAGCAGTACTTC. Its translation: CASSPRTGSSYEQYF.

V is TRBV4-1 and J is TRBJ2-5, with D tentatively TRBD1 or TRBD2 (5 bases each). There are 14 residues in the CDR3. Germline-derived CDR1 and CDR2 are MGHRA and YSYEKL. The V and J ends lost 4 bases and 1 base respectively, with 10 bases between them. Written as DNA, the CDR3 is TGCGCCAGCAGCCCCCAGGGAGCCCAAGAGACCCAGTACTTC. Amino acids: CASSPQGAQETQYF.

The chain combines TRBV2 with TRBJ2-3, with TRBD2 matching 11 bases. The V gene's germline CDR1 is SNHLY and CDR2 FYNNEI. CDR3 length: 18 amino acids. V trimming: 4 bases; J trimming: 0 bases; junction bases outside the gene matches: 9. This CDR3 is CASSGGTSGDYSTDTQYF. The CDR3, as DNA: TGTGCCAGCAGTGGCGGGACTAGCGGAGATTATAGCACAGATACGCAGTATTTT.

In DNA, the CDR3 is TGTGCCAGTAGTCTTGGACAGGGGCGGAATGAAAAACTGTTTTTT. It specifies CASSLGQGRNEKLFF. The chain uses TRBV19 and TRBJ1-4; the match to TRBD1 covers 9 bases. V lost 5 bases to trimming and J lost 5 bases; unmatched junction nucleotides: 6. Germline CDR1 reads LNHDA; CDR2 reads SQIVND (reference sequence). This CDR3 contains 15 residues.